A single sample gave rise to the 18 T cell receptor beta chains below, sequenced in a study of T cell responses to AZD1222 COVID-19 vaccine. This table comes from immunoSEQ multiplex PCR, and its TCRdb copy is limited to in-frame clones, with some not included. In the table there are 150,000 to 200,000 clones, 90% to 95% of which are singletons. The sequencing used peripheral blood, collected 28 days after the second AZD1222 dose. The receptors were sampled from an adult who received the AZD1222 COVID-19 vaccine.

The chain employs TRBV7-9 and TRBJ1-2; 9 bases line up with TRBD1. CDR1 and CDR2 from the germline V gene are SEHNR and FQNEAQ (reference sequence). This CDR3 comprises 12 residues. V was pared by 8 bases and J by 3 bases, with 1 base of the junction left unmatched. The CDR3 DNA reads as TGTGCCAGCCGGACAGGGGACTATGGCTACACCTTC. Protein product: CASRTGDYGYTF.

This sequence joins TRBV5-4 and TRBJ2-7, with D perhaps TRBD2 (5 bases). CDR3 length: 14 amino acids. The V end lost 0 bases, the J end lost 2 bases, and 9 bases lay between the germline ends. Germline CDR1 and CDR2: SGHNT and YYREEE (reference sequence). CDR3 sequence reads: CASSLAGSTYEQYF. Written as DNA, the CDR3 is TGTGCCAGCAGCTTGGCGGGATCTACCTACGAGCAGTACTTC.

The chain links TRBV5-1 to TRBJ2-1; a weak D match, TRBD2 (5 bases). CDR1 and CDR2 from the germline V gene are SGHRS and YFSETQ. The length of the CDR3 is 12 residues. The germline V and J ends were trimmed by 0 bases and 12 bases, with 10 bases remaining between them. This CDR3 is CASSLEEAGQFF. For the CDR3, the DNA is TGCGCCAGCAGCTTGGAGGAGGCAGGGCAGTTCTTC.

The rearrangement links TRBV5-4 to TRBJ2-7, with D perhaps being TRBD1 or TRBD2 (6 bases each). CDR1 and CDR2 from the germline V gene are SGHNT and YYREEE (reference sequence). V was cut by 2 bases and J by 3 bases, with 15 bases left in between. This CDR3 comprises 15 residues. The CDR3 DNA is TGTGCCAGCAGCTTAAGATCACAGGGAGGCTACGAGCAGTACTTC. Encoded protein: CASSLRSQGGYEQYF.

This clone was found once. This chain joins TRBV7-9 and TRBJ2-7; TRBD2 might be the D (6 bases). Between the trimmed V and J ends, which lost 4 bases and 4 bases, there was a span of 14 bases. CDR1 and CDR2 from the germline V gene are SEHNR and FQNEAQ (reference sequence). The CDR3 spans 14 residues. CDR3 residues: CASSWGDQGYEQYF. For the CDR3, the DNA is TGTGCCAGCAGCTGGGGGGATCAGGGTTACGAGCAGTACTTC.

V gene TRBV2 combines with J gene TRBJ2-7; 11 bases are a match to TRBD1. This CDR3 has 13 amino acids. Germline trimming cut 8 bases from V and 5 bases from J; bases unmatched to any gene: 5. Germline lookup yields CDR1 SNHLY and CDR2 FYNNEI. The CDR3 sequence: CASEGQGADEQYF. As DNA, the CDR3 is TGTGCCAGCGAAGGACAGGGGGCGGACGAGCAGTACTTC.

This clone came up a few times. The V and J genes are TRBV7-8 and TRBJ2-7; D is unclear. This CDR3 comprises 14 residues. Germline values: CDR1 SGHVS, CDR2 FQNEAQ. Trimming took off 2 bases at V and 2 bases at J, with 10 bases between the two ends. The CDR3 is CASSLRRIPYEQYF. The CDR3 DNA is TGTGCCAGCAGCTTACGCAGGATCCCCTACGAGCAGTACTTC.

The chain carries TRBV3-1 (or the pseudogene TRBV3-2) and TRBJ2-1; D is unclear. Germline CDR1 reads LGHDT; CDR2 reads YNNKEL (reference sequence). CDR3 size: 13 residues. Trimming stripped 4 bases from V and 6 bases from J, with 10 bases between. The CDR3 DNA reads TGTGCCAGCAGCCTGACAACGGGCAATGAGCAGTTCTTC. It is translated as CASSLTTGNEQFF.

V usage is TRBV7-9 and J usage is TRBJ2-7, with 9 bases identical to TRBD1. This CDR3 region has 16 residues. With 1 base clipped from V and 3 bases from J, the junction kept 7 bases outside the gene matches. Germline V gene data show CDR1 as SEHNR and CDR2 as FQNEAQ (reference sequence). The CDR3 sequence: CASSLVVGQGGYEQYF. Here the CDR3 DNA reads TGTGCCAGCAGCTTAGTTGTGGGACAGGGAGGCTACGAGCAGTACTTC.

This chain uses TRBV29-1 with TRBJ2-1; D is undetermined. With 4 bases removed from V and 6 bases from J, the gap between germline ends came to 16 bases. The CDR3 has 14 residues. Germline V gene lookup returns CDR1 SQVTM and CDR2 ANQGSEA. CDR3 sequence (DNA): TGCAGCGTTGGGGCCGCGCACGACGGCAATGAGCAGTTCTTC. Translation: CSVGAAHDGNEQFF.

The genes are TRBV12-5 and TRBJ2-7; a possible D gene is TRBD1 (5 bases). The CDR3 spans 13 residues. Trimming shortened V by 6 bases and J by 6 bases, and 15 bases separated the two germline ends. CDR1 is LGHNT, CDR2 FRNRAP, per germline. The DNA for the CDR3 is TGTGCTAGTGGCCTCTCCAGGGTTGGCGAGCAGTACTTC. It codes for CASGLSRVGEQYF.

The chain links TRBV11-2 to TRBJ1-3; D is uncertain. CDR3 size: 14 residues. CDR1 and CDR2 (germline): SGHAT, FQNNGV. V was shortened by 7 bases and J by 3 bases, with 13 bases between the two germline ends. The CDR3 DNA reads as TGTGCCAGCACCTCGTACTCGGGTGGAAACACCATATATTTT. Translated: CASTSYSGGNTIYF. The entire variable domain, with the rest obtained from reference TRBV11-2 and TRBJ1-3, is as follows: EAGVAQSPRYKIIEKRQSVAFWCNPISGHATLYWYQQILGQGPKLLIQFQNNGVVDDSQLPKDRFSAERLKGVDSTLKIQPAKLEDSAVYLCASTSYSGGNTIYFGEGSWLTVV.

The chain uses TRBV9 and TRBJ1-1, with 7 bases that match TRBD1. Germline V lookup: CDR1 SGDLS, CDR2 YYNGEE. The V and J ends lost 2 bases and 7 bases, in that order; junction bases with no gene match: 5. This CDR3 is built from 13 residues. The CDR3 nucleotides are TGTGCCAGCAGCGTGGGGACAGTTGGTGAAGCTTTCTTT. It translates to CASSVGTVGEAFF.

The rearrangement joins TRBV19 to TRBJ2-7; a weak D match, TRBD1 (5 bases). Germline V gene lookup returns CDR1 LNHDA and CDR2 SQIVND (reference sequence). CDR3 length: 14 amino acids. V lost 1 base and J lost 1, with 8 bases in between. The CDR3 loop reads CASSIGPGSYEQYF. The CDR3 DNA is TGTGCCAGTAGTATAGGCCCAGGGTCCTACGAGCAGTACTTC.

The CDR3 nucleotides are TGTGCCAGCAGCTCCCGGGGGAACACTGAAGCTTTCTTT. It specifies CASSSRGNTEAFF. The V call is TRBV11-3, the J call TRBJ1-1, with D unclear. The CDR3 has 13 amino acids. CDR1 and CDR2 from the germline V gene are SGHNT and YENEEA. Trimming took off 4 bases at V and 1 base at J, with 7 bases between the two ends. The variable domain in full, with the rest retrieved from reference TRBV11-3 and TRBJ1-1, is EAGVVQSPRYKIIEKKQPVAFWCNPISGHNTLYWYLQNLGQGPELLIRYENEEAVDDSQLPKDRFSAERLKGVDSTLKIQPAELGDSAVYLCASSSRGNTEAFFGQGTRLTVV.

The V call is TRBV27, the J call TRBJ2-1, with TRBD1 as a possible D gene (7 bases). CDR1 MNHEY and CDR2 SMNVEV come from the germline V gene (reference sequence). This CDR3 comprises 14 residues. V was clipped by 3 bases and J by 9 bases, with 15 bases between them. The CDR3 here is CASSLAGGRVEQFF. In DNA form, the CDR3 reads TGTGCCAGCAGTTTGGCAGGGGGGCGGGTTGAGCAGTTCTTC.

The chain recombines TRBV5-1 with TRBJ1-1; 11 bases agree with TRBD1. V shed 5 bases and J 3 bases; nucleotides not matched to a gene: 6. This CDR3 contains 15 residues. The germline gives CDR1 SGHRS, CDR2 YFSETQ. CDR3 in amino acids: CASRRTGGRDTEAFF. CDR3 coding DNA: TGCGCCAGCAGGCGGACAGGGGGCCGAGACACTGAAGCTTTCTTT.

The chain uses TRBV7-9 and TRBJ1-6, with D perhaps TRBD1 (5 bases). The V gene's germline CDR1 is SEHNR and CDR2 FQNEAQ (reference sequence). The CDR3 consists of 15 residues. Deletions cut 0 bases from V and 7 bases from J, with 10 bases between. CDR3 sequence: CASSLAPGRNSPLHF. As DNA, the CDR3 is TGTGCCAGCAGCTTAGCGCCAGGGCGAAATTCACCCCTCCACTTT.